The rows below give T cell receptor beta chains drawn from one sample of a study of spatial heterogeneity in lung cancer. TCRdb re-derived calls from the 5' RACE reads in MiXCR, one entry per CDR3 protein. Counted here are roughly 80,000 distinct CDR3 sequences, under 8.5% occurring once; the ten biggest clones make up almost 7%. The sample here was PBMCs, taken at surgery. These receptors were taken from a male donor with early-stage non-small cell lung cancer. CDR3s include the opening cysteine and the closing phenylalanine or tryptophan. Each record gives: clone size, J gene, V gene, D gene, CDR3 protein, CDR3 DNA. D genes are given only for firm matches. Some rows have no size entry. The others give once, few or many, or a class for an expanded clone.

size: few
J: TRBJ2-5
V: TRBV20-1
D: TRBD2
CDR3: CSARIPRGGQETQYF
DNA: TGCAGTGCTAGGATCCCGCGGGGGGGCCAAGAGACCCAGTACTTC

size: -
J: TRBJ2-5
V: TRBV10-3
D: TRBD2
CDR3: CAISSGTTGGTQETQYF
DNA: TGTGCCATCAGTTCAGGGACTACGGGAGGCACCCAAGAGACCCAGTACTTC

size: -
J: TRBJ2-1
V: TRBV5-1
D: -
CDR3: CASSLALGHSSYNEQFF
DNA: TGCGCCAGCAGCTTGGCCTTAGGTCATTCCTCCTACAATGAGCAGTTCTTC

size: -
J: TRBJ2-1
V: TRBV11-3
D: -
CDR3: CASSHDGGGGWNEQFF
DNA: TGTGCCAGCAGCCACGACGGCGGCGGAGGGTGGAATGAGCAGTTCTTC

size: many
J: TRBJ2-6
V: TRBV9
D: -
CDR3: CASSVFSTLSANVLTF
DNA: TGTGCCAGCAGCGTATTTTCCACACTCTCGGCCAACGTCCTGACTTTC

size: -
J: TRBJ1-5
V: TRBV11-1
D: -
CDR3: CASSQGRDQPQHF
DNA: TGTGCCAGCAGCCAGGGTAGGGATCAGCCCCAGCATTTT

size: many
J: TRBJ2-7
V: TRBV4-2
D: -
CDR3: CASSHPQGWQYF
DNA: TGTGCCAGCAGCCATCCGCAGGGATGGCAGTACTTC

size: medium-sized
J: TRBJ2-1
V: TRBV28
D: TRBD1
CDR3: CASSLARDRGWNEQFF
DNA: TGTGCCAGCAGTTTAGCCCGGGACAGGGGCTGGAATGAGCAGTTCTTC

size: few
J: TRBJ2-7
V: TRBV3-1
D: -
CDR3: CASSRGYSYEQYF
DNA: TGTGCCAGCAGCCGAGGCTACTCCTACGAGCAGTACTTC

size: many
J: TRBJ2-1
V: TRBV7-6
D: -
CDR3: CASSLAPATNEQFF
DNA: TGTGCCAGCAGCTTAGCACCGGCCACCAATGAGCAGTTCTTC

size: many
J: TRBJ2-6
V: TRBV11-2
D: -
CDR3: CASEGELWESGANVLTF
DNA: TGTGCCTCCGAGGGGGAGTTATGGGAGTCTGGGGCCAACGTCCTGACTTTC

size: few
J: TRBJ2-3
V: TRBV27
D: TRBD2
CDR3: CASSSPGTSGIFTDTQYF
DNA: TGTGCCAGCAGTTCCCCGGGGACTAGCGGGATTTTTACAGATACGCAGTATTTT

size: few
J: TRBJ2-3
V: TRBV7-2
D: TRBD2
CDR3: CASSSLQTSGSTDTQYF
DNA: TGTGCCAGCAGCTCTCTCCAGACTAGCGGGAGCACAGATACGCAGTATTTT

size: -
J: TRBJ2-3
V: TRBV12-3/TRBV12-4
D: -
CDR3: CASRSSNGPLERGRQYF
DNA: TGTGCCAGCAGAAGTTCGAACGGACCTTTGGAAAGGGGTAGGCAGTATTTT

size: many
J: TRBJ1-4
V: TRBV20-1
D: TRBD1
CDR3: CSGGTGEEKLFF
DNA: TGCAGTGGCGGTACAGGGGAGGAAAAACTGTTTTTT

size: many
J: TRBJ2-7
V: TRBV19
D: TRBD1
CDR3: CASSPRTGAPYEQYF
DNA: TGTGCCAGTAGTCCCCGGACAGGGGCCCCCTACGAGCAGTACTTC

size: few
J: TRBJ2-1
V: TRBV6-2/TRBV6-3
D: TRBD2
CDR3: CASRSLAGVYREVF
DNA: TGTGCCAGCAGATCACTAGCGGGAGTATATCGTGAGGTCTTC

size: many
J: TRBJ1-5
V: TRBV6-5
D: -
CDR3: CASSYSGGVNQPQHF
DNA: TGTGCCAGCAGTTACTCAGGGGGAGTCAATCAGCCCCAGCATTTT

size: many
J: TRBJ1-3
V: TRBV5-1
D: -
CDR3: CASSRPGESTIYF
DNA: TGCGCCAGCAGCCGACCAGGGGAATCGACCATATATTTT

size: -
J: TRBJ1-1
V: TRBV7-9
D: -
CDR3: CASSFQQGEEAFF
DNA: TGTGCCAGCAGCTTCCAACAGGGTGAGGAAGCTTTCTTT

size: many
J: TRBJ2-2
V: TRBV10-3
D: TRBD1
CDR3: CAVGQGTNTGELFF
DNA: TGTGCCGTCGGACAGGGGACGAACACCGGGGAGCTGTTTTTT

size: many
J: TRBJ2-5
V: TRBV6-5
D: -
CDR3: CASTRQTEETQYF
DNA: TGTGCCTCTACCCGACAGACAGAAGAGACCCAGTACTTC

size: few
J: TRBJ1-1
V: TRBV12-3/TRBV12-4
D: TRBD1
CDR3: CASARQGVNTEAFF
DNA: TGTGCCAGCGCTAGACAGGGCGTGAACACTGAAGCTTTCTTT

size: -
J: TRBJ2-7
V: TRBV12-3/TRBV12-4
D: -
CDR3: CASSPDSSYEQYF
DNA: TGTGCCAGCAGCCCGGACAGCTCCTACGAGCAGTACTTC

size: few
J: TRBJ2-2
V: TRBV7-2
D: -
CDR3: CASSTRGGANTGELFF
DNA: TGTGCCAGCAGCACCCGAGGGGGGGCCAACACCGGGGAGCTGTTTTTT

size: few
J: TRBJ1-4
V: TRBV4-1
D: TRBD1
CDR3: CASSQDRAGGGEKLFF
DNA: TGCGCCAGCAGCCAAGATAGGGCAGGGGGCGGTGAAAAACTGTTTTTT